The 5 T cell receptor beta chains below all came from one sample that was sequenced in a study of T cells in Graves' hyperthyroidism and ophthalmopathy. The source material, RNA transcripts, was used to amplify TCR beta CDR3 regions. When the TCR CDR3 underwent first-round RT-PCR, the HTBI primer set was used. TCRdb re-derived calls from the multiplex PCR reads in MiXCR, one entry per CDR3 protein. The sample lists around 500,000 distinct CDR3 sequences, approximately 14% seen once, with less than 20% in the top ten. Material for sequencing was blood. Receptor source: a woman aged 18-29 years with Graves' hyperthyroidism.

This clonotype was counted many times. This chain connects TRBV12-3 or TRBV12-4 to TRBJ2-3; D gene uncertain. Deletions cut 3 bases from V and 6 bases from J, with 13 bases between. This CDR3 has 14 amino acids. In nucleotides, the CDR3 is TGTGCCAGCAGTTTCAAGTTAGTCGGGGATACGCAGTATTTT. Translation: CASSFKLVGDTQYF.

CDR3 in DNA: TGTGCCAGCAGCGGGACTAGCGCCACCATCTCCTACGAGCAGTACGTC. It specifies CASSGTSATISYEQYV. The chain is built from TRBV11-2 and TRBJ2-7, with 10 bases fitting TRBD2. Germline-derived CDR1 and CDR2 are SGHAT and FQNNGV. Losses at the gene ends were 5 bases for V and 0 bases for J; bases not matched to a gene: 7. The CDR3 sequence is 16 residues long.

Concerning this clonotype itself: No conserved phenylalanine or tryptophan ends this CDR3, so it is likely a read error. The chain has TRBV3-1 and TRBJ1-1, with TRBD1 identical over 7 bases. With V trimmed by 3 bases and J by 4 bases, 5 bases remained unmatched. Germline CDR1 reads LGHDT; CDR2 reads YNNKEL (reference sequence). The CDR3 consists of 14 residues. The CDR3 sequence is CASSQAHRGTEAFL. CDR3 bases: TGTGCCAGCAGCCAGGCTCACAGGGGCACTGAAGCTTTCCTT.

V usage is TRBV3-1 and J usage is TRBJ1-2, with 7 bases identical to TRBD1. The V and J ends lost 3 bases and 4 bases, in that order; junction bases with no gene match: 5. CDR3 length: 14 residues. Per germline, CDR1 LGHDT and CDR2 YNNKEL (reference sequence). The CDR3 is CASSQGGGGYGYTF. The DNA for the CDR3 is TGTGCCAGCAGCCAGGGAGGGGGCGGCTATGGCTACACCTTC.

V and J are TRBV28 and TRBJ1-6, with 7 bases lining up with TRBD1. This CDR3 region has 16 residues. Trimming cost V 2 bases and J 0 bases; bases outside gene matches: 1. Germline loops: CDR1 MDHEN, CDR2 SYDVKM. The CDR3 loop is CASSLQGGSYNSPLHF. The CDR3 coding sequence is TGTGCCAGCAGTTTACAGGGGGGCTCCTATAATTCACCCCTCCACTTT.